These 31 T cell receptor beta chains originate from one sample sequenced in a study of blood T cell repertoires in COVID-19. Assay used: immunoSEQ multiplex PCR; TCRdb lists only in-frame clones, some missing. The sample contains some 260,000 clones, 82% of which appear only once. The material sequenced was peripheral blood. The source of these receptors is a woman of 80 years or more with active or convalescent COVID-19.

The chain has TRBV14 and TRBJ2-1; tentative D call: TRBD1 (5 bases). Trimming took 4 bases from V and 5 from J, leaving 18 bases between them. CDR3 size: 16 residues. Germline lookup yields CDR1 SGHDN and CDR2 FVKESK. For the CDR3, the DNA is TGTGCCAGCAGCCCTTACCGGCAGGGCACTAACAATGAGCAGTTCTTC. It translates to CASSPYRQGTNNEQFF.

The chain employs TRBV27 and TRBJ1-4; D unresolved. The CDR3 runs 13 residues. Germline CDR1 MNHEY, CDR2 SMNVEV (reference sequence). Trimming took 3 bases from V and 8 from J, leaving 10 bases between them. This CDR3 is CASSFWGEEKLFF. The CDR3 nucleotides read TGTGCCAGCAGTTTTTGGGGAGAGGAAAAACTGTTTTTT.

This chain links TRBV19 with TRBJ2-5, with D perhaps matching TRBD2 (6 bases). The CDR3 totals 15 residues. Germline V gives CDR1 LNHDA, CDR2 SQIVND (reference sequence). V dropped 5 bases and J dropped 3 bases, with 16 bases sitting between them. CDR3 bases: TGTGCCAGTAGTGGAGGGAAGGGGAGAAAAGAGACCCAGTACTTC. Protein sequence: CASSGGKGRKETQYF.

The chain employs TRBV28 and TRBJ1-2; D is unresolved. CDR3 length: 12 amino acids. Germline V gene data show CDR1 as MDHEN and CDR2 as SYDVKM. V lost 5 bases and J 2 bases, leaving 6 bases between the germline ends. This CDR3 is CASSRWNYGYTF. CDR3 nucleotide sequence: TGTGCCAGCAGTCGGTGGAACTATGGCTACACCTTC.

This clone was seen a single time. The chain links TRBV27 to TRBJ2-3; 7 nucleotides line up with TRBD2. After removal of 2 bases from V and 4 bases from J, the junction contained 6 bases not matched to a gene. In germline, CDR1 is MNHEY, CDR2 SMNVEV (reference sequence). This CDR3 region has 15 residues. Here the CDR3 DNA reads TGTGCCAGCAGTTTAATCCGAGGGAGGGCAGATACGCAGTATTTT. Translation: CASSLIRGRADTQYF.

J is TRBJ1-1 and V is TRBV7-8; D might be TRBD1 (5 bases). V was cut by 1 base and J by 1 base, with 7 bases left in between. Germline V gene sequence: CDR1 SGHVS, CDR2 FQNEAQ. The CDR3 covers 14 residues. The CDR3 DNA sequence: TGTGCCAGCAGCTTAGTGGGGCCGAACACTGAAGCTTTCTTT. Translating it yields CASSLVGPNTEAFF.

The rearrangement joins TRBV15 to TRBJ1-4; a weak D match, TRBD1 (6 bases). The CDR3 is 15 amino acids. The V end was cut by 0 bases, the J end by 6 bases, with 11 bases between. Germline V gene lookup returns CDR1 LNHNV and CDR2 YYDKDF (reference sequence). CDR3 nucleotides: TGTGCCACCAGCAGAGATGGGGACATTTATGAAAAACTGTTTTTT. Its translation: CATSRDGDIYEKLFF. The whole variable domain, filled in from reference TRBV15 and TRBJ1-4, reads DAMVIQNPRYQVTQFGKPVTLSCSQTLNHNVMYWYQQKSSQAPKLLFHYYDKDFNNEADTPDNFQSRRPNTSFCFLDIRSPGLGDTAMYLCATSRDGDIYEKLFFGSGTQLSVL.

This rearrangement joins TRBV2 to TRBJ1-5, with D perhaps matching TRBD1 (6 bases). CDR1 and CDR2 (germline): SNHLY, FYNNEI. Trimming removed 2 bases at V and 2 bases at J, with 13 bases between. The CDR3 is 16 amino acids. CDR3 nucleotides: TGTGCCAGCAGTGAACAGGGGATGTACGGCAATCAGCCCCAGCATTTT. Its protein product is CASSEQGMYGNQPQHF.

DNA of the CDR3: TGTGCCAGCTCACCATCGGGACAGGGTCGGATCGGCTACACCTTC. It specifies CASSPSGQGRIGYTF. V is TRBV18 and J is TRBJ1-2; 9 bases fit TRBD1. V was pared by 2 bases and J by 8 bases, with 9 bases of the junction left unmatched. The CDR3 runs to 15 residues. Germline CDR1 KGHSH, CDR2 LQKENI. The full variable domain, with the rest looked up from reference TRBV18 and TRBJ1-2, is NAGVMQNPRHLVRRRGQEARLRCSPMKGHSHVYWYRQLPEEGLKFMVYLQKENIIDESGMPKERFSAEFPKEGPSILRIQQVVRGDSAAYFCASSPSGQGRIGYTFGSGTRLTVV.

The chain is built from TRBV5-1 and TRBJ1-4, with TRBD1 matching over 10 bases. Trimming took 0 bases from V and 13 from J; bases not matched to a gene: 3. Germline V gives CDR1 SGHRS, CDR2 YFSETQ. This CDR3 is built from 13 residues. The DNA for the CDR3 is TGCGCCAGCAGCTTGGGACAGGGGGCGAGACTGTTTTTT. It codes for CASSLGQGARLFF.

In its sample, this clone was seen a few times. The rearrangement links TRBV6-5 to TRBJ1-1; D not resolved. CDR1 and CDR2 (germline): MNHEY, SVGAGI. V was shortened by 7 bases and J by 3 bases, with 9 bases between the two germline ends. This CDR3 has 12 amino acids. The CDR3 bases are TGTGCCAGCATCTCCAGATACACTGAAGCTTTCTTT. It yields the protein CASISRYTEAFF.

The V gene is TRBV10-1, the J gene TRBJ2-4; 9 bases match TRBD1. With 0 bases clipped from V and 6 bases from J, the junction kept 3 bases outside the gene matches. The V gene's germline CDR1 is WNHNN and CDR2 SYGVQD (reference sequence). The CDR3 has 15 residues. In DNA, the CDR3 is TGCGCCAGCAGTGAGTCACAGGGGGCCGTAAACATTCAGTACTTC. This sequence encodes CASSESQGAVNIQYF.

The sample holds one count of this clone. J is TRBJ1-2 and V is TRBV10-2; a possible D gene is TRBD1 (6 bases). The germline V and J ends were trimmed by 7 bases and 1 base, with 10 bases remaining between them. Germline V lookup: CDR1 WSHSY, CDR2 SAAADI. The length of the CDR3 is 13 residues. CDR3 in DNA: TGCGCCAGCATGGGGGCCAATAACTATGGCTACACCTTC. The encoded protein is CASMGANNYGYTF.

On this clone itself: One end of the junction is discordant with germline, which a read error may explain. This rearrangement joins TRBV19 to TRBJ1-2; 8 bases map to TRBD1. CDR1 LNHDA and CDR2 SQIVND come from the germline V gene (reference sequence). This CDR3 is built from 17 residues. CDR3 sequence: CVSSIFGRGRKGYGYTF. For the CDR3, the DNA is TGTGTCAGTAGTATTTTTGGCAGGGGGCGGAAAGGCTATGGCTACACCTTC.

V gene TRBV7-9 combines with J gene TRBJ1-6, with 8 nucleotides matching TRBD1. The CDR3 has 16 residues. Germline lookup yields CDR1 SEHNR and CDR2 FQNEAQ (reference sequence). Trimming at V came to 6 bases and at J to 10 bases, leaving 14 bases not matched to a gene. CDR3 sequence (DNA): TGTGCCAGCAGGAGTCCCGGACAGGGAGAATGGTCACCCCTCCACTTT. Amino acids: CASRSPGQGEWSPLHF.

This chain's CDR3 is CASSTPVTGNTEAFF. CDR3 coding DNA: TGTGCCAGCAGCACCCCCGTGACAGGGAACACTGAAGCTTTCTTT. J is TRBJ1-1 and V is TRBV6-2 or TRBV6-3; maybe TRBD1 (6 bases). Between the trimmed V and J ends, which lost 6 bases and 1 base, there was a span of 15 bases. The CDR3 contains 15 residues. From germline, CDR1 is MNHEY and CDR2 SVGEGT.

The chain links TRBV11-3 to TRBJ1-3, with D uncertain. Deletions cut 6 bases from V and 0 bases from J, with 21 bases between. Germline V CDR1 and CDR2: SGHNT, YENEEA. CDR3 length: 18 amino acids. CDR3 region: CASRVTGIPLSSGNTIYF. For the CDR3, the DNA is TGTGCCAGCAGGGTCACCGGGATCCCCTTGAGCTCTGGAAACACCATATATTTT. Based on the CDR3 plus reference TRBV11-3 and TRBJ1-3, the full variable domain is EAGVVQSPRYKIIEKKQPVAFWCNPISGHNTLYWYLQNLGQGPELLIRYENEEAVDDSQLPKDRFSAERLKGVDSTLKIQPAELGDSAVYLCASRVTGIPLSSGNTIYFGEGSWLTVV.

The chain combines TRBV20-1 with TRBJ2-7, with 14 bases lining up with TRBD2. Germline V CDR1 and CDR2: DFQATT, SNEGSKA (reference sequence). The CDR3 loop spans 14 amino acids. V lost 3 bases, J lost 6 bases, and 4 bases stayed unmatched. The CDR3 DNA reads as TGCAGTGCTAGTAAGACTAGCGGGAGGGCCGAGCAGTACTTC. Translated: CSASKTSGRAEQYF.

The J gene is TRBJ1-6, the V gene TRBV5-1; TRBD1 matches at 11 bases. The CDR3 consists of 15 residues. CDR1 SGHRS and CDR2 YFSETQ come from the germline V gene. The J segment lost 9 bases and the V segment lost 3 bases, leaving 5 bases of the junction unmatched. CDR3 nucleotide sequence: TGCGCCAGCAGCTGGGGGGACAGGGGGATTTCACCCCTCCACTTT. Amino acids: CASSWGDRGISPLHF.

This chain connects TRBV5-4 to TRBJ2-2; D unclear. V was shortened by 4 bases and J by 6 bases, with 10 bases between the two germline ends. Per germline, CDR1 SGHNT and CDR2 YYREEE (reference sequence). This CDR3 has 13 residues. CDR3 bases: TGTGCCAGCAGCCAAGCCATCGCCGGGGAGCTGTTTTTT. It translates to CASSQAIAGELFF.

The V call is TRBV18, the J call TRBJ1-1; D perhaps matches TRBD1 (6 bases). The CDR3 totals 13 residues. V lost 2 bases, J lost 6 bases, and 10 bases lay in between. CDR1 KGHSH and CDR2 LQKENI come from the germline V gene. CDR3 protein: CASSPGGSPEAFF. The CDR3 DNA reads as TGTGCCAGCTCACCAGGGGGCTCCCCTGAAGCTTTCTTT.

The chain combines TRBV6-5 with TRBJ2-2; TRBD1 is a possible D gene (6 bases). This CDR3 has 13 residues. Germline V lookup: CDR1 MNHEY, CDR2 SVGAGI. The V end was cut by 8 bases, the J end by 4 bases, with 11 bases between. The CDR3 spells CASYRVSTGELFF. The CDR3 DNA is TGTGCCAGCTACAGGGTGTCCACCGGGGAGCTGTTTTTT.

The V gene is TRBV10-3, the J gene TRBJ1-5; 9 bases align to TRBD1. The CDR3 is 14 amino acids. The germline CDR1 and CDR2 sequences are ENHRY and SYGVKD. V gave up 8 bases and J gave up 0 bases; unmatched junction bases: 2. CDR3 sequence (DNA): TGTGCCATCGGACAGGGGAATAGCAATCAGCCCCAGCATTTT. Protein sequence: CAIGQGNSNQPQHF.

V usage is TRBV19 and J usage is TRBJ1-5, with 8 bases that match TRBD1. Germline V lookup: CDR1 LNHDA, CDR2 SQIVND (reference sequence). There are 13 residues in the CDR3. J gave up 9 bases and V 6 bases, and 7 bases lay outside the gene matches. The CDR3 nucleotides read TGTGCCAGTAGAGGACAGGGCCAACGGCCCCAGCATTTT. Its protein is CASRGQGQRPQHF. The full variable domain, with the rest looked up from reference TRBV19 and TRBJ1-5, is DGGITQSPKYLFRKEGQNVTLSCEQNLNHDAMYWYRQDPGQGLRLIYYSQIVNDFQKGDIAEGYSVSREKKESFPLTVTSAQKNPTAFYLCASRGQGQRPQHFGDGTRLSIL.

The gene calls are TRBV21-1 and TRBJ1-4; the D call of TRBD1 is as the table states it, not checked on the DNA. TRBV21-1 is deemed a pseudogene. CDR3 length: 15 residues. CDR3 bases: TGTGCCAGCAGCAAAGGTGGGCAGGGGAGTGAAAAACTGTTTTTT. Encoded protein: CASSKGGQGSEKLFF.

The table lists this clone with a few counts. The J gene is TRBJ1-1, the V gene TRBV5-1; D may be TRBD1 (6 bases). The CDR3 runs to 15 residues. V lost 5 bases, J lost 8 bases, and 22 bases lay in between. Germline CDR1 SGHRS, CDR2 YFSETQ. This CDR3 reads CASRRETGRLSEAFF. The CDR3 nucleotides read TGCGCCAGCAGACGAGAGACAGGACGCTTGTCGGAAGCTTTCTTT. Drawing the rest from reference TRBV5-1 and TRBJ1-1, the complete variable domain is KAGVTQTPRYLIKTRGQQVTLSCSPISGHRSVSWYQQTPGQGLQFLFEYFSETQRNKGNFPGRFSGRQFSNSRSEMNVSTLELGDSALYLCASRRETGRLSEAFFGQGTRLTVV.

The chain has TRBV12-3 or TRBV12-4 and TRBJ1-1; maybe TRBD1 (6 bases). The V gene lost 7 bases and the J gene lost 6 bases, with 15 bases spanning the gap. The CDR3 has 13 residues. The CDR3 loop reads CASNPTGPSEAFF. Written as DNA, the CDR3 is TGTGCCAGCAATCCTACAGGGCCATCTGAAGCTTTCTTT.

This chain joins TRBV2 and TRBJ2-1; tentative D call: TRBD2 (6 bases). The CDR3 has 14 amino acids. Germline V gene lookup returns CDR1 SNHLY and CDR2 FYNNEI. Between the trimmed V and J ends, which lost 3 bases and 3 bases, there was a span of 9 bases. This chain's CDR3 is CASSDSGVYNEQFF. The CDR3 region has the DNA TGTGCCAGCAGTGATAGCGGTGTCTACAATGAGCAGTTCTTC.

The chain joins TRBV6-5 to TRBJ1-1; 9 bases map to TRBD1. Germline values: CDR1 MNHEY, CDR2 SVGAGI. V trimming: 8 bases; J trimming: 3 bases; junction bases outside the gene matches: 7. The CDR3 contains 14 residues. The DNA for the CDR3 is TGTGCCAGCCTCCAAACAGGGGGCTACACTGAAGCTTTCTTT. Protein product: CASLQTGGYTEAFF.

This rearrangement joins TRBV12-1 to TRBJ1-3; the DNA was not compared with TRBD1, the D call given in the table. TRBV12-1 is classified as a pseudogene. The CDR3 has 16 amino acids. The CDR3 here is CASWGRQAIAGNTIYF. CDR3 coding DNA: TGTGCCAGCTGGGGGAGACAGGCTATTGCTGGAAACACCATATATTTT.

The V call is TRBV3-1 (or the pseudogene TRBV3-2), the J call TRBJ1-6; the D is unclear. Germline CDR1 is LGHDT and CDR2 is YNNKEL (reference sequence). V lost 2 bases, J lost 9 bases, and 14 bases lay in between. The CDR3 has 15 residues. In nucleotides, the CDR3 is TGTGCCAGCAGCCAAATACCGTACAGTCCTTCACCCCTCCACTTT. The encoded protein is CASSQIPYSPSPLHF.